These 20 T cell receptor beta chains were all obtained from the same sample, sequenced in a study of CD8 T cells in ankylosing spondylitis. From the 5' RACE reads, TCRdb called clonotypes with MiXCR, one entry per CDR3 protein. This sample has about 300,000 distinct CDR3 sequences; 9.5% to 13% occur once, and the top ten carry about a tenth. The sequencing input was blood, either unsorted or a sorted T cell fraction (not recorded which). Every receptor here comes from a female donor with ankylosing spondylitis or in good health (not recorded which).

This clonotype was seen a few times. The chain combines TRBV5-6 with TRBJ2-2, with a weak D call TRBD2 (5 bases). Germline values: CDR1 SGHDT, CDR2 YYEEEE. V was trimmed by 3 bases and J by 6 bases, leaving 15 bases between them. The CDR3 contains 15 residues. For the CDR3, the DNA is TGTGCCAGCAGCTCGCCGGGAAAGCAGGCCGGGGAGCTGTTTTTT. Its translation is CASSSPGKQAGELFF.

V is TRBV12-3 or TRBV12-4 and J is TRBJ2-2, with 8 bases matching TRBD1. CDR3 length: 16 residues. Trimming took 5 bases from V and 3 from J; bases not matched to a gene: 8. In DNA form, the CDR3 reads TGTGCCAGCAGTACCCGAACAGGGGGTCACACCGGGGAGCTGTTTTTT. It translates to CASSTRTGGHTGELFF.

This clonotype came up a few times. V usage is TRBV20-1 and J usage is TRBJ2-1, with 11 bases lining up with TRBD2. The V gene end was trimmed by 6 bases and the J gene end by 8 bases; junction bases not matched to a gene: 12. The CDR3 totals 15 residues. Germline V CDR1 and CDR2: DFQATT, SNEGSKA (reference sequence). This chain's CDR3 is CSASGVAGGKDEQFF. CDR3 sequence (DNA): TGCAGTGCCTCAGGGGTAGCGGGGGGGAAGGATGAGCAGTTCTTC.

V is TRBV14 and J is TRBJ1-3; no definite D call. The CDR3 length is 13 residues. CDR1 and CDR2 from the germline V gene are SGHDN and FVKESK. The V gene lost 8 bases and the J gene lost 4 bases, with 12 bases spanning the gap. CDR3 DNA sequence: TGTGCCAGCCAACTGGGTGCCGGAAACACCATATATTTT. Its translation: CASQLGAGNTIYF.

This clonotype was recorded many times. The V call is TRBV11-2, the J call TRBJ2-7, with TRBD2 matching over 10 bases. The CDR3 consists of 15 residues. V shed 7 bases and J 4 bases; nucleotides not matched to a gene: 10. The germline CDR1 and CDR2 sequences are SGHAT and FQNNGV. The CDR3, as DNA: TGTGCCAGCACCGCCCCGGGACTAGCGTGGTACGAGCAGTACTTC. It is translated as CASTAPGLAWYEQYF.

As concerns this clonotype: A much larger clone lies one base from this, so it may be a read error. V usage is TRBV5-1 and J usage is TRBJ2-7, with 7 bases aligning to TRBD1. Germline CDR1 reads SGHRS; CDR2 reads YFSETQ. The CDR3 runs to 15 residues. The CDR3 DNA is TGCGCCAGCAGCAACGGGACAGCGACCCTCTACGAGCAGCACTTC. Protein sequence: CASSNGTATLYEQHF.

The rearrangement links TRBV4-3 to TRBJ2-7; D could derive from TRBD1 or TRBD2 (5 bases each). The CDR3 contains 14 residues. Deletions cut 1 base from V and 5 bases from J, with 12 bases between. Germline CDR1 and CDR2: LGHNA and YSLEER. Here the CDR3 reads CASSQGPGSNEQYF. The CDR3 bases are TGCGCCAGCAGCCAAGGACCAGGGAGCAACGAGCAGTACTTC.

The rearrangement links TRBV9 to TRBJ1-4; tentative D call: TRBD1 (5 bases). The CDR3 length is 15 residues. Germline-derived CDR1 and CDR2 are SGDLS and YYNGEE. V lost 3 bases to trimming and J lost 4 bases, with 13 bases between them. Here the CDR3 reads CASSGGHSRNEKLFF. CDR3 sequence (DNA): TGTGCCAGCAGCGGCGGACATAGCCGTAATGAAAAACTGTTTTTT.

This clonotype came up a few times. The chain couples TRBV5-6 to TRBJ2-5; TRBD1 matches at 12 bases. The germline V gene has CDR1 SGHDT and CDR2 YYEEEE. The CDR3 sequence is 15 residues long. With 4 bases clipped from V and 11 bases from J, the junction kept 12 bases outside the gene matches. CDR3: CASSLGTGGFGAQYF. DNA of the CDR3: TGTGCCAGCAGCCTAGGGACAGGGGGCTTCGGAGCTCAGTACTTC.

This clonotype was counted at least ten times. The CDR3 loop is CASSYKTGSAADTQYF. The CDR3 DNA reads as TGTGCCAGCAGTTACAAGACAGGGTCGGCCGCAGATACGCAGTATTTT. The chain couples TRBV6-5 to TRBJ2-3, with 7 bases lining up with TRBD1. The CDR3 has 16 residues. J lost 4 bases, V lost 2 bases, and 9 bases had no gene match. Per the germline V gene, CDR1 is MNHEY and CDR2 is SVGAGI.

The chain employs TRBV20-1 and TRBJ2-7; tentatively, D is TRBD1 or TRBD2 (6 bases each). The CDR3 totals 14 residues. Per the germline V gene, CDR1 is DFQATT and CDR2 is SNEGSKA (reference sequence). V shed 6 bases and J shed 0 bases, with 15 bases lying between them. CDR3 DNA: TGCAGTGCCCGGAGGGACATGGGCTCCTACGAGCAGTACTTC. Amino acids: CSARRDMGSYEQYF.

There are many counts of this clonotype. The CDR3 nucleotides are TGTGCCAGCAGCGAACGGGACGGAACCCTTTCTAGCACAGATACGCAGTATTTT. It translates to CASSERDGTLSSTDTQYF. The rearrangement links TRBV4-2 to TRBJ2-3; D tentatively reads TRBD1 or TRBD2 (5 bases each). Trimming shortened V by 5 bases and J by 0 bases, and 21 bases separated the two germline ends. The germline gives CDR1 LGHNA, CDR2 YNFKEQ. This CDR3 is built from 18 residues.

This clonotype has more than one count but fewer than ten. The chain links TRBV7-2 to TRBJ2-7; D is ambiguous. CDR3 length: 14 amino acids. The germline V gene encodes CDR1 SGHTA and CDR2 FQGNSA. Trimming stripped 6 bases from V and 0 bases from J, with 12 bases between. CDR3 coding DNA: TGTGCCAGCAGACCCCCAAGTCCCTCCTACGAGCAGTACTTC. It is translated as CASRPPSPSYEQYF.

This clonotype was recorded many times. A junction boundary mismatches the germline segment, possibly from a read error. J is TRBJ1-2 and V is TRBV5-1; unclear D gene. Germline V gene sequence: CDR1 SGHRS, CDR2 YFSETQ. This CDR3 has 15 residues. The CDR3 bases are TGCGCCAGCAGCTTGGAAGGCTTGAAGGAGTATGACTACACCTTC. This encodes CASSLEGLKEYDYTF.

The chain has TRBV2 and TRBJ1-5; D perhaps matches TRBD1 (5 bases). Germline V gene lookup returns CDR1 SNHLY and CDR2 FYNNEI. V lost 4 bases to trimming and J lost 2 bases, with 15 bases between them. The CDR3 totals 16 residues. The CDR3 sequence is CASSVLATGRNQPQHF. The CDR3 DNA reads TGTGCCAGCAGTGTTTTGGCAACAGGCCGCAATCAGCCCCAGCATTTT.

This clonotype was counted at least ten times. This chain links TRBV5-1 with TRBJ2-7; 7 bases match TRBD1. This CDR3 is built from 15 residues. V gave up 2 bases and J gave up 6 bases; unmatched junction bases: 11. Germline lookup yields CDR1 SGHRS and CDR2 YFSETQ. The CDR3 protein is CASSFSNDRVSEQYF. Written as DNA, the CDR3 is TGCGCCAGCAGCTTTTCAAATGACAGGGTAAGCGAGCAGTACTTC.

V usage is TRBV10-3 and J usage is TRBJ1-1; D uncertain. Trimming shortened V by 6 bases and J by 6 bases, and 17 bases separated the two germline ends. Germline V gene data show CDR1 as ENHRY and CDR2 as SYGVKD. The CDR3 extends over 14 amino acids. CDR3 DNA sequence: TGTGCCATCAGATATTCCGACCAGTCCCCTGAAGCTTTCTTT. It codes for CAIRYSDQSPEAFF.

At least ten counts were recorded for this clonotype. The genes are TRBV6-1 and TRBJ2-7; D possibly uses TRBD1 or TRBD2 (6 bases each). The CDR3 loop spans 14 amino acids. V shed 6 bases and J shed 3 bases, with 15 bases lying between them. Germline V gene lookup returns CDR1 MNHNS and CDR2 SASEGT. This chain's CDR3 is CASRPAGTHYEQYF. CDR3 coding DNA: TGTGCCAGCAGACCTGCGGGGACACACTACGAGCAGTACTTC.

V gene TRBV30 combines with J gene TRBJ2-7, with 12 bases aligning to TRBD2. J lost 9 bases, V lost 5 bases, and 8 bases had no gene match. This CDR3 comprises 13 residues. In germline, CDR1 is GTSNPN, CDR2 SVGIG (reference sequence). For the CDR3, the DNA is TGTGCCTGGTCCACTAGCGGGGGGTGGTCGCAGTACTTC. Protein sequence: CAWSTSGGWSQYF.

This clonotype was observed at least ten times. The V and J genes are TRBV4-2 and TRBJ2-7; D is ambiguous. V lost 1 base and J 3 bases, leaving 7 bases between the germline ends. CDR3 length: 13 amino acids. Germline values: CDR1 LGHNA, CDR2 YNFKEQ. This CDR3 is CASSQGVNYEQYF. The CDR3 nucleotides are TGTGCCAGCAGCCAAGGTGTCAACTACGAGCAGTACTTC.